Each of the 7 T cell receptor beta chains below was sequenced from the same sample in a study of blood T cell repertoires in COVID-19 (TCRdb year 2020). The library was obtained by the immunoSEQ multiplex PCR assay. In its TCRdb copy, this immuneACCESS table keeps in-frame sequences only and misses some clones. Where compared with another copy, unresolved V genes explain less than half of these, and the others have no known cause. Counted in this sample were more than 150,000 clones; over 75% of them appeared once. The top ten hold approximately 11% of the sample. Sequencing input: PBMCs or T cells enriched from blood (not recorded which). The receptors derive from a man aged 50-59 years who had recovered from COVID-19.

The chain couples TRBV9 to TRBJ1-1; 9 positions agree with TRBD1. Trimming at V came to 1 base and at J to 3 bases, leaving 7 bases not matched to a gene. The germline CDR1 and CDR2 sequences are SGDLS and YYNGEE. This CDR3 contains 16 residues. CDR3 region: CASSVRGQGRDTEAFF. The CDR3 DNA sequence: TGTGCCAGCAGCGTACGGGGACAGGGTAGGGACACTGAAGCTTTCTTT. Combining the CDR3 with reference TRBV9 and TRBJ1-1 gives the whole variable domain DSGVTQTPKHLITATGQRVTLRCSPRSGDLSVYWYQQSLDQGLQFLIQYYNGEERAKGNILERFSAQQFPDLHSELNLSSLELGDSALYFCASSVRGQGRDTEAFFGQGTRLTVV.

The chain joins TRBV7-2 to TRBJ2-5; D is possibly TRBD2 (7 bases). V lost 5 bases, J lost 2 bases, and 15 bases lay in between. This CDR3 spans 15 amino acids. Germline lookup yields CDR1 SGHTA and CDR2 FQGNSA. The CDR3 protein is CASSPWGGQQETQYF. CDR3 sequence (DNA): TGTGCCAGCAGCCCCTGGGGGGGCCAACAAGAGACCCAGTACTTC.

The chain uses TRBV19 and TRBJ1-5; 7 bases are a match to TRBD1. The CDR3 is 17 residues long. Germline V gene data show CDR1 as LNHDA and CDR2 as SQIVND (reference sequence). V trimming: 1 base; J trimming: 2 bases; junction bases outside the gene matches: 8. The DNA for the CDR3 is TGTGCCAGTAGTATAGGTAACAGGGGAGGACGCAATCAGCCCCAGCATTTT. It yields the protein CASSIGNRGGRNQPQHF.

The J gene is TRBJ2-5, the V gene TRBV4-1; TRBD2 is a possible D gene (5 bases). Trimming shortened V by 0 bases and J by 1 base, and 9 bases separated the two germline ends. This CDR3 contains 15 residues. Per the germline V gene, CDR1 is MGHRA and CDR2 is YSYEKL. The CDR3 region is CASSQDDGVQETQYF. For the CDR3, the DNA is TGCGCCAGCAGCCAAGACGACGGGGTCCAAGAGACCCAGTACTTC.

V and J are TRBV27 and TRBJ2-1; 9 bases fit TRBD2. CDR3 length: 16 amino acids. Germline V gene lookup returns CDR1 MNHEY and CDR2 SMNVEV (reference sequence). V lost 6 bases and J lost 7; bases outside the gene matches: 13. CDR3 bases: TGTGCCAGCAGAGGTATGGCGCGGGGGGGAGGAAATGAGCAGTTCTTC. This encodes CASRGMARGGGNEQFF.

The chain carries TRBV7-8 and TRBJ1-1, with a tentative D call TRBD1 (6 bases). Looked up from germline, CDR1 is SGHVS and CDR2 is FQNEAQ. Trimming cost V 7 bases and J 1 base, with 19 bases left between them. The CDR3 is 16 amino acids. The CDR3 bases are TGTGCCAGCACCTTCCGCTTGGGACACCCGAACACTGAAGCTTTCTTT. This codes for CASTFRLGHPNTEAFF. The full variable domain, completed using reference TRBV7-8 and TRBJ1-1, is GAGVSQSPRYKVAKRGQDVALRCDPISGHVSLFWYQQALGQGPEFLTYFQNEAQLDKSGLPSDRFFAERPEGSVSTLKIQRTQQEDSAVYLCASTFRLGHPNTEAFFGQGTRLTVV.

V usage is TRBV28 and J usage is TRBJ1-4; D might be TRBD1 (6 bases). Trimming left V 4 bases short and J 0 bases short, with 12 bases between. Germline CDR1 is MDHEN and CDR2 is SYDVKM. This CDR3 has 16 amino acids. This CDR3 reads CASSSPGGSTNEKLFF. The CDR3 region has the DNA TGTGCCAGCAGTTCCCCGGGGGGCTCAACTAATGAAAAACTGTTTTTT. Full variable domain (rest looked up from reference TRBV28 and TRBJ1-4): DVKVTQSSRYLVKRTGEKVFLECVQDMDHENMFWYRQDPGLGLRLIYFSYDVKMKEKGDIPEGYSVSREKKERFSLILESASTNQTSMYLCASSSPGGSTNEKLFFGSGTQLSVL.